The rows below give T cell receptor beta chains drawn from one sample of a study of PD-1 blockade in classical Hodgkin lymphoma. Method: immunoSEQ multiplex PCR; TCRdb's copy keeps in-frame clones and lacks some. The data hold about 33,000 clones, with around 94% observed a single time. The specimen was peripheral blood mononuclear cells (PBMCs). These receptors were taken from a human donor with classical Hodgkin lymphoma. The CDR3 runs from the conserved cysteine through the conserved F or W. D genes are given only for firm matches. Expanded clones get a size class; other rows say once, few or many, or leave the size out.

CDR3	DNA	J	V	size	D
CASSLGQIQETQYF	TGCGCCAGCAGCTTGGGACAAATACAAGAGACCCAGTACTTC	TRBJ2-5	TRBV5-1	NA	NA
CASTPWVVGQPNVGYTF	TGTGCCAGCACCCCGTGGGTGGTAGGACAGCCGAACGTTGGCTACACCTTC	TRBJ1-2	TRBV2	NA	NA
CASSPRQGSNTGELFF	TGTGCCAGCTCTCCGAGGCAGGGCTCGAACACCGGGGAGCTGTTTTTT	TRBJ2-2	TRBV18	NA	NA
CASTRRGGTDTQYF	TGTGCCAGCACCCGGAGAGGGGGCACAGATACGCAGTATTTT	TRBJ2-3	TRBV5-4	NA	NA
CASSLSETQYF	TGCGCCAGCAGCTTGTCAGAGACCCAGTACTTC	TRBJ2-5	TRBV5-1	once	NA
CASSPPANEQFF	TGTGCCAGTAGTCCCCCCGCGAATGAGCAGTTCTTC	TRBJ2-1	TRBV19	NA	NA
CASSPGTINYGYTF	TGTGCCAGCAGCCCAGGGACTATTAACTATGGCTACACCTTC	TRBJ1-2	TRBV9	NA	NA
CASSPAGGFSSYEQYF	TGTGCCAGTAGTCCTGCCGGGGGCTTTTCATCCTACGAGCAGTACTTC	TRBJ2-7	TRBV19	once	NA
CASSSDRGSYEQYF	TGTGCCAGCAGCTCCGACAGGGGGTCCTACGAGCAGTACTTC	TRBJ2-7	TRBV5-4	NA	TRBD1
CASSQGVDIYEQYF	TGTGCCAGCTCACAGGGGGTAGATATCTACGAGCAGTACTTC	TRBJ2-7	TRBV27	NA	TRBD1
CASSIGTSLSYNEQFF	TGTGCCAGTAGTATCGGGACTAGCCTTTCCTACAATGAGCAGTTCTTC	TRBJ2-1	TRBV19	NA	TRBD2
CASSLDTGGYEQYF	TGCGCCAGCAGCTTGGATACAGGGGGCTACGAGCAGTACTTC	TRBJ2-7	TRBV5-1	NA	TRBD1
CAWRGGGQLTDTQYF	TGTGCCTGGAGAGGGGGGGGACAACTCACAGATACGCAGTATTTT	TRBJ2-3	TRBV30	NA	NA
CASSFEGVTQYF	TGTGCCAGCAGCTTTGAGGGGGTTACGCAGTATTTT	TRBJ2-3	TRBV7-2	NA	NA
CASSYGTGGTGELFF	TGTGCCAGCTCATACGGGACAGGGGGCACCGGGGAGCTGTTTTTT	TRBJ2-2	TRBV18	NA	TRBD1
CASSLGLRGDTQYF	TGTGCCAGCAGCTTGGGGCTTAGGGGAGATACGCAGTATTTT	TRBJ2-3	TRBV5-4	NA	NA
CASSRDRNEKLFF	TGTGCCAGCAGCCGGGACCGGAATGAAAAACTGTTTTTT	TRBJ1-4	TRBV9	NA	NA
CASSEHRGRTDTQYF	TGTGCCAGCAGTGAACACAGGGGGCGCACAGATACGCAGTATTTT	TRBJ2-3	TRBV6-1	NA	TRBD1
CAISEGVYEQYF	TGTGCCATCAGTGAAGGGGTCTACGAGCAGTACTTC	TRBJ2-7	TRBV10-3	once	NA
CASSSEAGSPLHF	TGTGCCAGCAGTTCCGAGGCTGGTTCACCCCTCCACTTT	TRBJ1-6	TRBV27	once	NA
CAWSVLRTGGTNEKLFF	TGTGCCTGGAGTGTACTTCGGACAGGGGGAACTAATGAAAAACTGTTTTTT	TRBJ1-4	TRBV30	NA	TRBD1
CASSLGWREQYF	TGTGCCAGCAGTTTGGGTTGGCGAGAGCAGTACTTC	TRBJ2-7	TRBV28	NA	NA
CASSLGPGGNTIYF	TGTGCCAGCAGCTTAGGTCCGGGAGGAAACACCATATATTTT	TRBJ1-3	TRBV11-3	NA	NA
CSVGDSGRGNIQYF	TGCAGCGTGGGCGATAGCGGACGGGGGAACATTCAGTACTTC	TRBJ2-4	TRBV29-1	NA	NA
CASSYDRARVGYTF	TGTGCCAGCAGTTACGATCGGGCGCGAGTTGGCTACACCTTC	TRBJ1-2	TRBV6-5	NA	NA
CASSEEVQGIFRNTEAFF	TGTGCCAGCAGTGAAGAGGTACAGGGGATTTTTCGGAACACTGAAGCTTTCTTT	TRBJ1-1	TRBV2	NA	TRBD1
CASSPGQAGETQYF	TGCGCCAGCAGCCCGGGACAGGCAGGGGAGACCCAGTACTTC	TRBJ2-5	TRBV5-1	NA	TRBD1
CASSPGYWGYTF	TGTGCCAGCAGCCCAGGGTACTGGGGCTACACCTTC	TRBJ1-2	TRBV11-2	once	NA
CASSLWAAKNEQFF	TGCGCCAGCAGCTTGTGGGCGGCGAAAAATGAGCAGTTCTTC	TRBJ2-1	TRBV5-1	NA	NA
CASSLLGTRGNEQFF	TGTGCCAGCAGTTTACTCGGGACTAGAGGCAATGAGCAGTTCTTC	TRBJ2-1	TRBV27	NA	TRBD2
CASSLDRGVDYGYTF	TGCGCCAGCAGCTTGGATCGGGGCGTGGACTATGGCTACACCTTC	TRBJ1-2	TRBV5-1	NA	NA
CAWSVKGSNTEAFF	TGTGCCTGGAGTGTAAAGGGCTCGAACACTGAAGCTTTCTTT	TRBJ1-1	TRBV30	NA	NA
CASSEGVTKPYEQYF	TGTGCCAGCAGTGAGGGGGTGACGAAACCCTACGAGCAGTACTTC	TRBJ2-7	TRBV2	NA	NA
CASGARQGLMPQHF	TGTGCTAGTGGTGCCCGACAGGGTTTGATGCCCCAGCATTTT	TRBJ1-5	TRBV12-5	NA	TRBD1
CASSTTGNQPQHF	TGTGCCAGCTCAACCACAGGGAATCAGCCCCAGCATTTT	TRBJ1-5	TRBV18	NA	NA
CAISGVGPYGYTF	TGTGCCATCAGTGGAGTCGGTCCCTATGGCTACACCTTC	TRBJ1-2	TRBV10-3	NA	NA
CASSQEQGIQPQHF	TGCGCCAGCAGCCAAGAACAGGGCATTCAGCCCCAGCATTTT	TRBJ1-5	TRBV4-1	NA	NA
CASSLAFGKGRTNTGELFF	TGTGCCAGCAGCTTAGCTTTTGGGAAGGGGAGGACGAACACCGGGGAGCTGTTTTTT	TRBJ2-2	TRBV7-8	NA	NA
CASSPGTSEYQETQYF	TGTGCCAGCAGCCCAGGGACATCCGAGTACCAAGAGACCCAGTACTTC	TRBJ2-5	TRBV11-2	NA	NA
CASSSGQGREQYF	TGTGCCAGCAGCTCGGGACAGGGACGGGAGCAGTACTTC	TRBJ2-7	TRBV7-8	NA	TRBD1
CASSPLGQGIEKLFF	TGTGCCAGCAGCCCACTGGGACAGGGAATCGAAAAACTGTTTTTT	TRBJ1-4	TRBV5-6	NA	TRBD1
CASSLEGRTTHKGEQYF	TGCGCCAGCAGCTTGGAAGGCAGAACAACCCATAAGGGCGAGCAGTACTTC	TRBJ2-7	TRBV5-1	NA	NA
CASSQGQQRGNTIYF	TGTGCCAGCAGCCAGGGACAGCAGCGCGGAAACACCATATATTTT	TRBJ1-3	TRBV4-2	NA	TRBD1
CASSYSTGLQPQHF	TGTGCCAGCAGTTACTCGACGGGTTTGCAGCCCCAGCATTTT	TRBJ1-5	TRBV6-5	NA	NA
CASSSQGRVYGYTF	TGTGCCAGCAGCTCCCAAGGCCGGGTCTATGGCTACACCTTC	TRBJ1-2	TRBV7-9	NA	NA
CASSQDVSRAGREQYF	TGCGCCAGCAGCCAAGACGTCAGCAGGGCGGGTCGAGAGCAGTACTTC	TRBJ2-7	TRBV4-1	NA	NA
CASSWEYGNTIYF	TGTGCCAGCAGCTGGGAATATGGAAACACCATATATTTT	TRBJ1-3	TRBV5-5	once	NA